Below, 8 T cell receptor beta chains from the same sample are listed, as sequenced in a study of beta chain features in type 1 diabetes. Sequencing targeted expressed TCRB transcripts, as all isolated RNA had been reverse transcribed. Here immunoSEQ multiplex PCR was the method, and the copy in TCRdb shows in-frame clones only, minus some. This sample has under 450,000 clones, with approximately 13% found just once. Sequenced material: naive CD4+ T cells from blood. The receptors derive from a man in his thirties or forties in good health.

The J gene is TRBJ2-5, the V gene TRBV5-1; D perhaps matches TRBD2 (6 bases). Trimming stripped 2 bases from V and 4 bases from J, with 12 bases between. The CDR3 consists of 14 residues. CDR1 and CDR2 (germline): SGHRS, YFSETQ. The CDR3 reads CASSFSGGGETQYF. The CDR3 DNA sequence: TGCGCCAGCAGCTTTAGCGGAGGCGGAGAGACCCAGTACTTC. Together with reference TRBV5-1 and TRBJ2-5, the CDR3 gives the full variable domain: KAGVTQTPRYLIKTRGQQVTLSCSPISGHRSVSWYQQTPGQGLQFLFEYFSETQRNKGNFPGRFSGRQFSNSRSEMNVSTLELGDSALYLCASSFSGGGETQYFGPGTRLLVL.

The chain employs TRBV25-1 and TRBJ2-5; 8 bases fit TRBD1. There are 14 residues in the CDR3. V lost 3 bases to trimming and J lost 5 bases; unmatched junction nucleotides: 5. The germline V gene has CDR1 MGHDK and CDR2 SYGVNS. CDR3 sequence: CASSDDRGRETQYF. The CDR3 DNA reads as TGTGCCAGCAGTGACGACAGGGGCCGGGAGACCCAGTACTTC.

The chain carries TRBV7-9 and TRBJ2-5; 7 bases fit TRBD2. This CDR3 is 15 amino acids long. The V and J ends lost 1 base and 4 bases, in that order; junction bases with no gene match: 6. Per germline, CDR1 SEHNR and CDR2 FQNEAQ (reference sequence). The CDR3 nucleotides are TGTGCCAGCAGCTTAGGGGCGGGAGCTGGAGAGACCCAGTACTTC. It translates to CASSLGAGAGETQYF.

The rearrangement joins TRBV19 to TRBJ1-5; tentatively, D is TRBD1 (5 bases). Germline values: CDR1 LNHDA, CDR2 SQIVND (reference sequence). V was shortened by 10 bases and J by 7 bases, with 17 bases between the two germline ends. The CDR3 has 13 residues. CDR3 sequence (DNA): TGTGCCACCAGCGGGGCGGGGAGGCAGCCCCAGCATTTT. Its translation is CATSGAGRQPQHF.

In its sample, this clone was seen a few times. The rearrangement links TRBV4-1 to TRBJ2-7; weak D call: TRBD2 (6 bases). This CDR3 comprises 16 residues. Germline CDR1 MGHRA, CDR2 YSYEKL. V was trimmed by 2 bases and J by 3 bases, leaving 17 bases between them. The CDR3 DNA sequence: TGCGCCAGCAGCCAAAGTCCGGCGGGGCCAATCTACGAGCAGTACGTC. Translation gives CASSQSPAGPIYEQYV.

In its sample, this clone was seen a few times. The chain recombines TRBV7-2 with TRBJ2-3; no definite D call. From germline, CDR1 is SGHTA and CDR2 FQGNSA. V was trimmed by 6 bases and J by 0 bases, leaving 10 bases between them. This CDR3 is 14 amino acids long. The CDR3 here is CASSLPSSTDTQYF. In DNA, the CDR3 is TGTGCCAGCAGTCTACCCTCTAGCACAGATACGCAGTATTTT. Combining the CDR3 with reference TRBV7-2 and TRBJ2-3 gives the whole variable domain GAGVSQSPSNKVTEKGKDVELRCDPISGHTALYWYRQSLGQGLEFLIYFQGNSAPDKSGLPSDRFSAERTGGSVSTLTIQRTQQEDSAVYLCASSLPSSTDTQYFGPGTRLTVL.

The chain links TRBV7-2 to TRBJ1-2, with a possible D match to TRBD1 (5 bases). The germline gives CDR1 SGHTA, CDR2 FQGNSA. The CDR3 length is 17 residues. Trimming stripped 2 bases from V and 0 bases from J, with 16 bases between. DNA for the CDR3: TGTGCCAGCAGCTTACTGCGGGACCCCATACCTAACTATGGCTACACCTTC. Translation gives CASSLLRDPIPNYGYTF.

The sample holds one count of this clone. The rearrangement uses TRBV9 and TRBJ2-7; TRBD1 or TRBD2 may be the D gene (5 bases each). V shed 9 bases and J shed 3 bases, with 19 bases lying between them. Germline CDR1 reads SGDLS; CDR2 reads YYNGEE. The CDR3 totals 14 residues. CDR3 coding DNA: TGTGCCACCAGGACTGGGGGTAAACACTACGAGCAGTACGTC. Translated: CATRTGGKHYEQYV.